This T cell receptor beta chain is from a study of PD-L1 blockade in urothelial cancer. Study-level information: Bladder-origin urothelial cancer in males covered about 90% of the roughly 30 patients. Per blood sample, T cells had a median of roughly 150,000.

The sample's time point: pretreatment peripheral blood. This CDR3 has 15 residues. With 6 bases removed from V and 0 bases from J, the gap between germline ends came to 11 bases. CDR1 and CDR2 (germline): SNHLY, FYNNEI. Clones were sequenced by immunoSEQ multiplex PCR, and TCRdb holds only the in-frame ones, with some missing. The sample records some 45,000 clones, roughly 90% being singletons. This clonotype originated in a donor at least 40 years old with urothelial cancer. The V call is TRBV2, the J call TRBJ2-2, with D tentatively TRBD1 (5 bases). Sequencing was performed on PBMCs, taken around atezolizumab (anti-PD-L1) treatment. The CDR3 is CASSADSANTGELFF. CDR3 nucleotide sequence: TGTGCCAGCAGCGCTGACAGCGCGAACACCGGGGAGCTGTTTTTT.